This entry describes one T cell receptor (beta chain). Its antigen is unidentified. This entry comes from a study of T cell responses to AZD1222 COVID-19 vaccine. Turning to the study itself: Analysis merged second doses at about 4 or about 12 weeks.

The CDR3 runs 16 residues. V was shortened by 1 base and J by 4 bases, with 15 bases between the two germline ends. The germline CDR1 and CDR2 sequences are LGHDT and YNNKEL (reference sequence). Only in-frame clones appear in the TCRdb table, and some are missing; sequencing was by immunoSEQ multiplex PCR. The table includes 150,000 or so clones, 75% to 95% detected once. Study-level results: Donors, mostly white British, included more females; clonal diversity was possibly underestimated.

The J gene is TRBJ2-3, the V gene TRBV3-1 (or the pseudogene TRBV3-2); no clear D gene. Sequenced material: peripheral blood, taken on day 0 of AZD1222 vaccination. This receptor was taken from an adult in good health. The DNA of the CDR3 is TGTGCCAGCAGCCAAGCAAGGCCTATGGGGTCAGATACGCAGTATTTT. Translating gives CASSQARPMGSDTQYF.